This section outlines one T cell receptor beta chain sequence together with its context. Its target is not known. This entry belongs to a study of cytomegalovirus exposure and HLA in healthy donors. In the study overall: Per a later analysis, the 550 to 850 first-cohort and under 150 validation repertoires shared one platform.

Whole-study findings and limits: In a later analysis, first-cohort TCR clusters were found to tend to co-occur in the 100 to 150 validation repertoires.

Some clones are missing from TCRdb's copy, which holds only in-frame ones; the method was immunoSEQ multiplex PCR. In the table there are under 65,000 clones, 85% to 95% of which are singletons. V shed 2 bases and J 5 bases; nucleotides not matched to a gene: 5. Looked up from germline, CDR1 is KGHSH and CDR2 is LQKENI. There are 14 residues in the CDR3. The sequence came from a young woman in good health and CMV-seropositive. The rearrangement joins TRBV18 to TRBJ2-5; 7 bases are a match to TRBD2. Sequenced: PBMCs. Here the CDR3 DNA reads TGTGCCAGCTCACCAGAGCGGGGAACTGAGACCCAGTACTTC. Translating gives CASSPERGTETQYF.